Presented here are 22 T cell receptor beta chains from one specimen sequenced in a study of T cell clusters in autoimmune cytopenias. TRB was amplified from roughly 250 ng of peripheral blood genomic DNA per sample. Multiplex touch-down PCR amplified TRB using TRB-A and TRB-B pools in one tube. From its re-call of the multiplex PCR reads, TCRdb lists each CDR3 protein once, without DNA. The table lists approximately 3,000 distinct CDR3 sequences. Sequenced material: peripheral blood. All receptors derive from a human donor with an autoimmune cytopenia or autoimmune hepatitis (not recorded which).

This clonotype registers medium-sized by frequency. This sequence joins TRBV18 and TRBJ2-4; no DNA is available, so the TRBD2 call from TCRdb remains unchecked. The CDR3 is made up of 13 amino acids. Germline V gene lookup returns CDR1 KGHSH and CDR2 LQKENI. CDR3 residues: CASSPRGLNIQYF. Supplemented by reference TRBV18 and TRBJ2-4, the full variable domain reads NAGVMQNPRHLVRRRGQEARLRCSPMKGHSHVYWYRQLPEEGLKFMVYLQKENIIDESGMPKERFSAEFPKEGPSILRIQQVVRGDSAAYFCASSPRGLNIQYFGAGTRLSVL.

According to its frequency, this clonotype is medium-sized. This sequence joins TRBV7-6 and TRBJ2-1. Germline values: CDR1 SGHVS, CDR2 FNYEAQ. The CDR3 loop spans 15 amino acids. The chain's CDR3 is CASSSSVGSYNEQFF.

Measured by frequency, this clonotype is medium-sized. The gene calls are TRBV7-9 and TRBJ2-1. The length of the CDR3 is 13 residues. CDR1 is SEHNR and CDR2 is FQNEAQ in the germline V gene (reference sequence). CDR3 in amino acids: CASSLWLNNEQFF.

The V gene is TRBV28, the J gene TRBJ1-2. This CDR3 spans 13 amino acids. Per the germline V gene, CDR1 is MDHEN and CDR2 is SYDVKM. CDR3 loop: CASSLMNGEGYTF.

This clonotype is called medium-sized based on its frequency. V is TRBV5-4 and J is TRBJ1-6; TCRdb indicates TRBD1, and absent DNA this call remains unverified. CDR1 SGHNT and CDR2 YYREEE come from the germline V gene (reference sequence). The length of the CDR3 is 16 residues. The CDR3 reads CASSLMAPGAHSPLHF.

According to its frequency, this clonotype is medium-sized. This chain connects TRBV18 to TRBJ1-1; TCRdb designates TRBD1, a call that cannot be tested without DNA. The CDR3 length is 13 residues. Germline CDR1 reads KGHSH; CDR2 reads LQKENI. CDR3 amino acids: CASSPPGTEEAFF. Supplemented by reference TRBV18 and TRBJ1-1, the full variable domain reads NAGVMQNPRHLVRRRGQEARLRCSPMKGHSHVYWYRQLPEEGLKFMVYLQKENIIDESGMPKERFSAEFPKEGPSILRIQQVVRGDSAAYFCASSPPGTEEAFFGQGTRLTVV.

This chain joins TRBV7-9 and TRBJ2-2; no DNA is available, so the TRBD1 call from TCRdb remains unchecked. The CDR3 has 16 residues. Germline CDR1 is SEHNR and CDR2 is FQNEAQ (reference sequence). CDR3 residues: CASSNRQGIDTGELFF.

The gene calls are TRBV20-1 and TRBJ1-1. This CDR3 has 13 residues. Germline V gives CDR1 DFQATT, CDR2 SNEGSKA (reference sequence). The CDR3 loop is CSAGGQANTEAFF.

In terms of frequency, this clonotype is medium-sized. The genes are TRBV20-1 and TRBJ2-3; TCRdb's D call of TRBD2 is untestable without DNA. The CDR3 consists of 12 residues. Germline V gene sequence: CDR1 DFQATT, CDR2 SNEGSKA (reference sequence). The CDR3 loop reads CSAREGPSTQYF.

This clonotype registers medium-sized by frequency. The rearrangement links TRBV10-3 to TRBJ2-3. Germline V gene data show CDR1 as ENHRY and CDR2 as SYGVKD. This CDR3 has 12 amino acids. CDR3 residues: CAIRNLSDTQYF.

The chain carries TRBV5-1 and TRBJ2-2; TCRdb returns TRBD2, unconfirmable since there is no DNA. The CDR3 is made up of 19 amino acids. Per the germline V gene, CDR1 is SGHRS and CDR2 is YFSETQ. Here the CDR3 reads CASRRLAGGISANTGELFF.

Considering frequency, this clonotype is medium-sized. This chain joins TRBV30 and TRBJ2-1. CDR1 is GTSNPN, CDR2 SVGIG, per germline (reference sequence). The CDR3 extends over 14 amino acids. This CDR3 is CAWSGMSSYNEQFF.

The rearrangement joins TRBV12-3 or TRBV12-4 to TRBJ1-3; the TCRdb call, TRBD1, lacks DNA for checking. CDR3 length: 15 residues. The CDR3 sequence is CASSPRSRSGNTIYF.

This clonotype shows up as medium-sized by frequency. The chain couples TRBV30 to TRBJ1-5; TCRdb returns TRBD1, unconfirmable since there is no DNA. Germline loops: CDR1 GTSNPN, CDR2 SVGIG (reference sequence). The CDR3 sequence is 13 residues long. This chain's CDR3 is CAWSLNINQPQHF.

The chain employs TRBV4-3 and TRBJ1-1. Germline loops: CDR1 LGHNA, CDR2 YSLEER. The CDR3 consists of 14 residues. CDR3 sequence reads: CASSQVEGNTEAFF.

This clonotype shows up as medium-sized by frequency. The V and J genes are TRBV27 and TRBJ2-1; the D call from TCRdb, TRBD1, cannot be confirmed without DNA. The length of the CDR3 is 14 residues. The V gene's germline CDR1 is MNHEY and CDR2 SMNVEV (reference sequence). This CDR3 is CASSFFSRDNEQFF.

Measured by frequency, this clonotype is medium-sized. The chain has TRBV6-1 and TRBJ1-5. The CDR3 covers 13 residues. The germline V gene encodes CDR1 MNHNS and CDR2 SASEGT. The CDR3 region is CASSGAPNQPQHF.

This clonotype is labeled medium-sized (0.01 to 0.1%) based on frequency. The chain links TRBV12-3 or TRBV12-4 to TRBJ2-1; TCRdb gives TRBD2 as the D gene, but with no DNA this cannot be confirmed. The CDR3 length is 15 residues. The CDR3 sequence is CASSPSSGRFDEQFF.

The V call is TRBV7-9, the J call TRBJ2-1; TCRdb outputs TRBD2, but without DNA this stays unchecked. Germline V CDR1 and CDR2: SEHNR, FQNEAQ (reference sequence). This CDR3 is built from 14 residues. CDR3 amino acids: CASTSLSGGNEQFF.

This rearrangement joins TRBV5-1 to TRBJ2-1; TCRdb reports TRBD2, a call that lacks DNA to check it against. Germline V gives CDR1 SGHRS, CDR2 YFSETQ. This CDR3 is built from 16 residues. CDR3 region: CASTRGGGPSNNEQFF.

Judged by frequency, this clonotype is medium-sized. The rearrangement links TRBV20-1 to TRBJ2-3; the D call from TCRdb, TRBD1, cannot be confirmed without DNA. Germline values: CDR1 DFQATT, CDR2 SNEGSKA (reference sequence). The CDR3 totals 15 residues. The CDR3 protein is CSARDSDRGTDTQYF.

By frequency, this clonotype registers large. The chain recombines TRBV29-1 with TRBJ1-2. The germline gives CDR1 SQVTM, CDR2 ANQGSEA. The CDR3 is 11 amino acids. This chain's CDR3 is CSVAGLYGYTF.